These T cell receptor beta chains were read from a single sample in a study of early T cells in non-severe SARS-CoV-2 infection. MiXCR was run by TCRdb on the 5' RACE reads, yielding one entry per CDR3 protein. The repertoire consists of about 48,000 distinct CDR3 sequences, with over 10% occurring once and the leading ten covering approximately 10%. The sample consisted of whole blood. These receptors came from an adult who was a healthcare worker with PCR-confirmed SARS-CoV-2 infection or an uninfected control (not recorded which). Each CDR3 is given without its conserved first and last residue. Fields, in order: V gene, CDR3 length, D gene, J gene, CDR3 protein. D genes are given only for firm matches.

V: TRBV12-3/TRBV12-4
length: 12
D: -
J: TRBJ2-7
CDR3: ASSLWGLYYEQY

V: TRBV29-1
length: 11
D: TRBD1
J: TRBJ2-1
CDR3: SVEDRQGNEQF

V: TRBV7-2
length: 11
D: -
J: TRBJ1-1
CDR3: ASSLHRNTEAF

V: TRBV7-9
length: 13
D: -
J: TRBJ1-4
CDR3: ASSTPQGRGEKLF

V: TRBV3-1
length: 11
D: TRBD2
J: TRBJ2-1
CDR3: ASSQVGGDEQF

V: TRBV4-2
length: 14
D: -
J: TRBJ1-3
CDR3: ASSQDWARVTNTIY

V: TRBV28
length: 9
D: -
J: TRBJ2-7
CDR3: ASSGYYEQY

V: TRBV6-2/TRBV6-3
length: 12
D: -
J: TRBJ1-1
CDR3: ASSYVMGRTEAF

V: TRBV7-2
length: 14
D: TRBD1
J: TRBJ2-5
CDR3: ASSLRDRGYQETQY

V: TRBV2
length: 15
D: TRBD1
J: TRBJ2-7
CDR3: ASSESGGTGDSYEQY

V: TRBV20-1
length: 12
D: TRBD1
J: TRBJ2-7
CDR3: SARSGTASYEQY

V: TRBV12-3/TRBV12-4
length: 10
D: -
J: TRBJ2-5
CDR3: ASRGVQETQY

V: TRBV4-1
length: 13
D: TRBD1
J: TRBJ2-5
CDR3: ASSQWGQEEETQY

V: TRBV30
length: 12
D: TRBD1
J: TRBJ2-7
CDR3: AWSVNRGKYEQY

V: TRBV5-4
length: 15
D: -
J: TRBJ1-2
CDR3: ASSLGKLATASYGYT

V: TRBV18
length: 11
D: -
J: TRBJ1-1
CDR3: ASSQGQNTEAF

V: TRBV7-2
length: 10
D: -
J: TRBJ1-2
CDR3: ASSLYNYGYT

V: TRBV30
length: 16
D: TRBD2
J: TRBJ2-1
CDR3: AWSLSMWREVPYNEQF

V: TRBV4-1
length: 11
D: -
J: TRBJ2-7
CDR3: ASSQYYSEEQY

V: TRBV5-1
length: 13
D: TRBD1
J: TRBJ2-7
CDR3: ASSPRGTGSYEQY

V: TRBV5-1
length: 12
D: -
J: TRBJ1-1
CDR3: ASSLTPGGTEAF

V: TRBV5-1
length: 11
D: TRBD2
J: TRBJ2-5
CDR3: ASSLESSGREY

V: TRBV30
length: 12
D: -
J: TRBJ2-1
CDR3: AWRTNDIYNEQF

V: TRBV21-1
length: 10
D: -
J: TRBJ2-3
CDR3: ASRGSTDTQY

V: TRBV29-1
length: 11
D: -
J: TRBJ2-4
CDR3: SVEVPTENIQY

V: TRBV29-1
length: 13
D: -
J: TRBJ2-7
CDR3: SVLEGVPGSYEQY

V: TRBV29-1
length: 9
D: -
J: TRBJ2-5
CDR3: SVGPQETQY

V: TRBV6-5
length: 11
D: -
J: TRBJ2-7
CDR3: ASSWGLSYEQY

V: TRBV24-1
length: 13
D: -
J: TRBJ2-3
CDR3: ATSVEGGRGDTQY

V: TRBV5-1
length: 14
D: TRBD1
J: TRBJ1-1
CDR3: ASKVGSTGRNTEAF

V: TRBV27
length: 12
D: TRBD1
J: TRBJ2-7
CDR3: ASSLGTGLYEQY

V: TRBV7-3
length: 13
D: -
J: TRBJ2-5
CDR3: ASSLSGVHQETQY

V: TRBV29-1
length: 12
D: TRBD2
J: TRBJ2-1
CDR3: SWGRASGRKEQF

V: TRBV20-1
length: 12
D: -
J: TRBJ1-4
CDR3: SARDPWGGIELF

V: TRBV6-5
length: 11
D: TRBD1
J: TRBJ1-6
CDR3: ASSRTGTSPLH

V: TRBV5-1
length: 16
D: -
J: TRBJ1-5
CDR3: ASSSFRRLITPNQPQH

V: TRBV5-1
length: 15
D: -
J: TRBJ2-2
CDR3: ASSLPLGRANTGELF

V: TRBV7-3
length: 12
D: TRBD1
J: TRBJ2-3
CDR3: ASSSSTGADTQY

V: TRBV29-1
length: 13
D: -
J: TRBJ2-7
CDR3: SVGAPGRKNYEQY

V: TRBV11-2
length: 14
D: TRBD2
J: TRBJ2-2
CDR3: ASSSSGSRNTGELF

V: TRBV28
length: 12
D: -
J: TRBJ1-5
CDR3: ASSRLNSNQPQH

V: TRBV30
length: 13
D: TRBD1
J: TRBJ2-2
CDR3: AWSVIQGGTGELF

V: TRBV6-6
length: 12
D: TRBD1
J: TRBJ1-2
CDR3: ASSFRDSNYGYT

V: TRBV3-1
length: 11
D: -
J: TRBJ1-4
CDR3: ASRTGNNEKLF

V: TRBV5-5
length: 14
D: -
J: TRBJ1-5
CDR3: ASSLAGEIGLQPQH

V: TRBV20-1
length: 10
D: -
J: TRBJ2-5
CDR3: SAVLARETQY

V: TRBV7-9
length: 16
D: -
J: TRBJ1-3
CDR3: ASSSPPGAQRGRNTIY

V: TRBV27
length: 11
D: -
J: TRBJ2-2
CDR3: ASSRRYTGELF

V: TRBV11-1
length: 10
D: -
J: TRBJ2-3
CDR3: ASSPRSDTQY

V: TRBV28
length: 13
D: -
J: TRBJ2-2
CDR3: ASSLPGLLTGELF

V: TRBV6-5
length: 13
D: -
J: TRBJ1-6
CDR3: ASSRGALGNSPLH

V: TRBV6-1
length: 14
D: -
J: TRBJ1-1
CDR3: ASSEGQRTMNTEAF